Listed below are T cell receptor beta chains from one sample, sequenced in a study of control samples from healthy donors and cancer patients. The method was immunoSEQ multiplex PCR; TCRdb's version includes in-frame clones alone and lacks a portion of them. The table records some 130,000 clones, approximately 92% of them present only once. Sequenced input: blood. The receptors come from a man between 18 and 29 years old in good health. Each CDR3 is given with its conserved first and last residue. D genes are given only for firm matches. Clone size, where shown, is once, few, many, or a class for clones that have expanded.

CDR3 protein: CASTTGGSGTEAFF; CDR3 DNA: TGTGCCAGCACAACCGGGGGTTCGGGCACTGAAGCTTTCTTT; V gene: TRBV6-5; D gene: -; clone size: -; J gene: TRBJ1-1
CDR3 protein: CASRKSDRGNTEAFF; CDR3 DNA: TGTGCCAGCAGGAAATCGGACAGGGGGAACACTGAAGCTTTCTTT; V gene: TRBV2; D gene: TRBD1; clone size: -; J gene: TRBJ1-1
CDR3 protein: CASSYGLTGGYTF; CDR3 DNA: TGTGCCAGCAGTTACGGTCTAACAGGGGGCTACACCTTC; V gene: TRBV6-5; D gene: -; clone size: -; J gene: TRBJ1-2
CDR3 protein: CASSPFPGHGLNTEAFF; CDR3 DNA: TGCGCCAGCAGCCCGTTCCCGGGACATGGGTTAAACACTGAAGCTTTCTTT; V gene: TRBV5-1; D gene: -; clone size: -; J gene: TRBJ1-1
CDR3 protein: CASSRIPGQGWETQYF; CDR3 DNA: TGTGCCAGCAGCCGCATCCCGGGACAGGGCTGGGAGACCCAGTACTTC; V gene: TRBV14; D gene: TRBD1; clone size: -; J gene: TRBJ2-5
CDR3 protein: CASSHRQGSGEQYF; CDR3 DNA: TGTGCCAGCAGCCACAGACAGGGGAGCGGCGAGCAGTACTTC; V gene: TRBV3-1/TRBV3-2; D gene: TRBD1; clone size: -; J gene: TRBJ2-7
CDR3 protein: CASSESYGYTF; CDR3 DNA: TGTGCCAGCAGTGAATCCTATGGCTACACCTTC; V gene: TRBV25-1; D gene: -; clone size: -; J gene: TRBJ1-2
CDR3 protein: CASSPPWGQGINEQFF; CDR3 DNA: TGTGCCAGCAGCCCCCCTTGGGGACAGGGGATAAATGAGCAGTTCTTC; V gene: TRBV13; D gene: TRBD1; clone size: -; J gene: TRBJ2-1
CDR3 protein: CASSIGTGIHEQYF; CDR3 DNA: TGTGCCAGTAGTATCGGGACAGGGATCCACGAGCAGTACTTC; V gene: TRBV19; D gene: TRBD1; clone size: -; J gene: TRBJ2-7
CDR3 protein: CASSLRTSGSSYTGELFF; CDR3 DNA: TGTGCCAGCAGCCTCCGGACTAGCGGGAGTTCGTACACCGGGGAGCTGTTTTTT; V gene: TRBV3-1/TRBV3-2; D gene: TRBD2; clone size: -; J gene: TRBJ2-2
CDR3 protein: CASSMVGINQPQHF; CDR3 DNA: TGTGCCAGTAGTATGGTAGGGATCAATCAGCCCCAGCATTTT; V gene: TRBV19; D gene: -; clone size: few; J gene: TRBJ1-5
CDR3 protein: CASSRQGLSDEQFF; CDR3 DNA: TGCGCCAGCAGTCGGCAGGGGTTAAGCGATGAGCAGTTCTTC; V gene: TRBV23-1; D gene: -; clone size: -; J gene: TRBJ2-1
CDR3 protein: CASSLGTEGNSPLHF; CDR3 DNA: TGTGCCAGCAGCCTCGGGACCGAGGGTAATTCACCCCTCCACTTT; V gene: TRBV27; D gene: -; clone size: -; J gene: TRBJ1-6
CDR3 protein: CASSAGLNQPQHF; CDR3 DNA: TGTGCCAGCAGTGCGGGACTTAATCAGCCCCAGCATTTT; V gene: TRBV12-3/TRBV12-4; D gene: -; clone size: -; J gene: TRBJ1-5
CDR3 protein: CASTAGAYNEQFF; CDR3 DNA: TGTGCCTCTACAGCGGGGGCCTACAATGAGCAGTTCTTC; V gene: TRBV28; D gene: TRBD2; clone size: -; J gene: TRBJ2-1
CDR3 protein: CASSYSMAGGSSPLHF; CDR3 DNA: TGTGCCAGCAGTTACTCGATGGCGGGGGGCAGTTCACCCCTCCACTTT; V gene: TRBV6-5; D gene: -; clone size: -; J gene: TRBJ1-6
CDR3 protein: CASSLNPVNQPQHF; CDR3 DNA: TGTGCCAGCAGCTTAAATCCAGTCAATCAGCCCCAGCATTTT; V gene: TRBV11-2; D gene: -; clone size: -; J gene: TRBJ1-5
CDR3 protein: CARSSRVLNTEAFF; CDR3 DNA: TGTGCCAGAAGCTCCCGGGTCCTGAACACTGAAGCTTTCTTT; V gene: TRBV5-3; D gene: -; clone size: -; J gene: TRBJ1-1
CDR3 protein: CASSPGTGYQPQHF; CDR3 DNA: TGTGCCAGCAGTCCGGGGACGGGTTATCAGCCCCAGCATTTT; V gene: TRBV28; D gene: -; clone size: -; J gene: TRBJ1-5
CDR3 protein: CASSVDAYNEQFF; CDR3 DNA: TGTGCCAGCAGTGTGGACGCCTACAATGAGCAGTTCTTC; V gene: TRBV6-4; D gene: -; clone size: once; J gene: TRBJ2-1
CDR3 protein: CASSQVLAREQFF; CDR3 DNA: TGCGCCAGCAGCCAGGTCCTAGCGAGGGAGCAGTTCTTC; V gene: TRBV4-3; D gene: -; clone size: -; J gene: TRBJ2-1
CDR3 protein: CASSVEGGDEQFF; CDR3 DNA: TGTGCCAGCAGCGTAGAAGGAGGGGATGAGCAGTTCTTC; V gene: TRBV9; D gene: -; clone size: -; J gene: TRBJ2-1
CDR3 protein: CASSYYGGANSPLHF; CDR3 DNA: TGTGCCAGCAGTTACTACGGGGGGGCTAATTCACCCCTCCACTTT; V gene: TRBV28; D gene: -; clone size: -; J gene: TRBJ1-6
CDR3 protein: CASSSYRGINEKLFF; CDR3 DNA: TGTGCCAGCAGCTCCTACAGGGGGATTAATGAAAAACTGTTTTTT; V gene: TRBV7-9; D gene: TRBD1; clone size: -; J gene: TRBJ1-4
CDR3 protein: CASSPTLLNSPLHF; CDR3 DNA: TGCGCCAGCAGCCCAACTTTGCTTAATTCACCCCTCCACTTT; V gene: TRBV4-3; D gene: -; clone size: once; J gene: TRBJ1-6
CDR3 protein: CASSSGTGGYNEQFF; CDR3 DNA: TGTGCCAGCAGCTCCGGGACAGGGGGCTACAATGAGCAGTTCTTC; V gene: TRBV5-4; D gene: TRBD1; clone size: -; J gene: TRBJ2-1
CDR3 protein: CASSFWNTEAFF; CDR3 DNA: TGTGCCAGCAGCTTTTGGAACACTGAAGCTTTCTTT; V gene: TRBV7-2; D gene: -; clone size: -; J gene: TRBJ1-1
CDR3 protein: CASSQGRNTEAFF; CDR3 DNA: TGCGCCAGCAGCCAAGGTAGGAACACTGAAGCTTTCTTT; V gene: TRBV4-1; D gene: -; clone size: -; J gene: TRBJ1-1
CDR3 protein: CASSLGPHRDSGNTIYF; CDR3 DNA: TGTGCCAGCAGTTTAGGGCCCCATCGGGACTCTGGAAACACCATATATTTT; V gene: TRBV28; D gene: -; clone size: -; J gene: TRBJ1-3
CDR3 protein: CASNPGTVHTEAFF; CDR3 DNA: TGTGCCAGTAATCCCGGGACAGTGCACACTGAAGCTTTCTTT; V gene: TRBV19; D gene: TRBD1; clone size: -; J gene: TRBJ1-1
CDR3 protein: CASSWVAGGSSGANVLTF; CDR3 DNA: TGTGCCAGCAGTTGGGTAGCGGGGGGGTCCTCTGGGGCCAACGTCCTGACTTTC; V gene: TRBV6-2/TRBV6-3; D gene: TRBD2; clone size: once; J gene: TRBJ2-6
CDR3 protein: CASSLATGNTEAFF; CDR3 DNA: TGTGCCAGCAGCTTGGCGACAGGGAATACTGAAGCTTTCTTT; V gene: TRBV5-6; D gene: TRBD1; clone size: -; J gene: TRBJ1-1
CDR3 protein: CASSLGGLQGSGYTF; CDR3 DNA: TGTGCCAGCAGCTTGGGTGGGCTACAGGGGAGTGGCTACACCTTC; V gene: TRBV7-8; D gene: TRBD1; clone size: once; J gene: TRBJ1-2
CDR3 protein: CASSTYQETQYF; CDR3 DNA: TGTGCCAGCTCAACGTACCAAGAGACCCAGTACTTC; V gene: TRBV18; D gene: -; clone size: -; J gene: TRBJ2-5
CDR3 protein: CASSLGPRGSSYEQYF; CDR3 DNA: TGTGCCAGCAGCTTAGGGCCCCGGGGGAGCTCCTACGAGCAGTACTTC; V gene: TRBV7-6; D gene: -; clone size: once; J gene: TRBJ2-7
CDR3 protein: CASSLAHVANTEAFF; CDR3 DNA: TGTGCCAGCAGCTTAGCGCATGTTGCGAACACTGAAGCTTTCTTT; V gene: TRBV7-9; D gene: -; clone size: -; J gene: TRBJ1-1
CDR3 protein: CASSQGGRGNTIYF; CDR3 DNA: TGTGCCAGCAGCCAAGGGGGACGGGGAAACACCATATATTTT; V gene: TRBV3-1/TRBV3-2; D gene: -; clone size: -; J gene: TRBJ1-3
CDR3 protein: CASSYWSETQYF; CDR3 DNA: TGTGCCAGCAGTTACTGGAGTGAGACCCAGTACTTC; V gene: TRBV6-2/TRBV6-3; D gene: -; clone size: -; J gene: TRBJ2-5
CDR3 protein: CASSPSRSSGNTIYF; CDR3 DNA: TGCGCCAGCAGCCCCTCGCGTTCCTCTGGAAACACCATATATTTT; V gene: TRBV4-1; D gene: -; clone size: -; J gene: TRBJ1-3
CDR3 protein: CASSTPGEQYF; CDR3 DNA: TGTGCCAGCAGCACTCCGGGAGAGCAGTACTTC; V gene: TRBV12-3/TRBV12-4; D gene: -; clone size: -; J gene: TRBJ2-7
CDR3 protein: CASSTVSYEQYF; CDR3 DNA: TGTGCCAGCAGCACCGTGTCCTACGAGCAGTACTTC; V gene: TRBV7-9; D gene: -; clone size: -; J gene: TRBJ2-7